The T cell receptor beta chain under discussion was sequenced for a study of regulatory T cells in long-lasting Graves disease. Study-wide findings and caveats: Patients with persistent disease showed a bias toward TRBV28, TRBJ1-2 and TRBJ2-5.

About this clonotype itself: Antigen: not known. This sequence may be a read error, since a much larger clone differs from it by one base.

Time point here: newly diagnosed GD, antithyroid drugs for less than 3 months. Generation of the TCR library employed RNA extracted from PBMCs. This CDR3 region has 15 residues. V lost 2 bases, J lost 1 base, and 8 bases lay in between. Germline CDR1 is MNHEY and CDR2 is SVGAGI. The authors built TCR beta libraries using iRepertoire HTBI primers and Arm-PCR of CDR3 regions. Each CDR3 protein gets one entry after TCRdb re-called the multiplex PCR reads with MiXCR. The data hold approximately 360,000 distinct CDR3 sequences, with about 11% observed a single time. The same data also went into a second study, on T cells in Graves' hyperthyroidism and ophthalmopathy.

The specimen was peripheral blood mononuclear cells (PBMCs), collected at new diagnosis, from a patient treated with antithyroid drugs. This receptor was taken from a woman aged 18-29 years with Graves disease. The chain uses TRBV6-5 and TRBJ2-2; no clear D gene. The CDR3 region is CASSYRSGNTGELFF. CDR3 nucleotide sequence: TGTGCCAGCAGTTACAGGTCAGGGAACACCGGGGAGCTGTTTTTT.